The present entry profiles one T cell receptor (beta chain) with its context. TCRdb's copy holds only in-frame clones and misses some; the assay was immunoSEQ multiplex PCR. The sample has 90,000 to 140,000 clones; around 90% are singletons. These data come from a study of glioma-infiltrating T cells after dendritic cell vaccination. Across the whole study: Autologous tumor lysate was loaded overnight onto monocyte-derived dendritic cells grown approximately seven days with IL-4 and GM-CSF.

The time point denotes: after dendritic cell vaccination, including at tumor progression/relapse. The CDR3 contains 13 residues. The ends were cut back, 2 bases at V and 8 bases at J, with 12 bases in the middle. The germline CDR1 and CDR2 sequences are MNHEY and SVGAGI. The input for sequencing was blood, taken after dendritic cell vaccination. This rearrangement joins TRBV6-5 to TRBJ1-2; D unclear. The receptor's source is a human donor with glioblastoma. The CDR3 loop reads CASSYDVRRGYTF. In DNA, the CDR3 is TGTGCCAGCAGTTACGACGTCCGGAGGGGCTACACCTTC.